A single sample is the source of the 23 T cell receptor beta chains below, sequenced in a study of T cell repertoires in cytomegalovirus infection. TCRdb analysed the reads with MiXCR anew, one entry per CDR3 protein. Among approximately 250,000 distinct CDR3 sequences, over 20% were seen once, and the ten largest hold about 18%. Material for sequencing was CD8+ T cells from PBMCs. The receptors derive from a human donor in good health (CMV status not recorded). Some clones in this sample may be carry-over from other donors' samples.

J is TRBJ2-1 and V is TRBV7-8; no definite D call. Trimming took off 4 bases at V and 6 bases at J, with 7 bases between the two ends. This CDR3 spans 12 amino acids. Germline-derived CDR1 and CDR2 are SGHVS and FQNEAQ. The CDR3 DNA reads as TGTGCCAGCAGCTCCTACAGCAATGAGCAGTTCTTC. Residues: CASSSYSNEQFF.

V and J are TRBV6-1 and TRBJ1-2, with a weak D call TRBD1 (6 bases). There are 15 residues in the CDR3. V was clipped by 4 bases and J by 0 bases, with 12 bases between them. The germline V gene has CDR1 MNHNS and CDR2 SASEGT. The DNA for the CDR3 is TGTGCCAGCAGTGGACAGGAGCTTTCTAACTATGGCTACACCTTC. It is translated as CASSGQELSNYGYTF.

A few counts support this clonotype. This chain links TRBV7-6 with TRBJ2-1; 11 bases map to TRBD2. The germline V gene encodes CDR1 SGHVS and CDR2 FNYEAQ. The V and J ends lost 6 bases and 9 bases, in that order; junction bases with no gene match: 10. The CDR3 covers 15 residues. This chain's CDR3 is CASSSSGGLSSEQFF. In nucleotides, the CDR3 is TGTGCCAGCAGTTCTAGCGGGGGGTTGTCTTCTGAGCAGTTCTTC.

By share, this clonotype counts as medium-sized. The V call is TRBV28, the J call TRBJ1-1; no clear D. V dropped 8 bases and J dropped 2 bases, with 15 bases sitting between them. This CDR3 comprises 14 residues. Germline values: CDR1 MDHEN, CDR2 SYDVKM. The CDR3 here is CASLDLGLNTEAFF. For the CDR3, the DNA is TGTGCCAGCCTAGATCTAGGTTTAAACACTGAAGCTTTCTTT.

This chain uses TRBV7-9 with TRBJ1-1; a possible D gene is TRBD1 (5 bases). Germline-derived CDR1 and CDR2 are SEHNR and FQNEAQ (reference sequence). The CDR3 has 14 amino acids. V lost 0 bases to trimming and J lost 7 bases, with 12 bases between them. CDR3 sequence reads: CASSLAGGWHEAFF. DNA of the CDR3: TGTGCCAGCAGCTTAGCGGGGGGGTGGCATGAAGCTTTCTTT.

The rearrangement joins TRBV13 to TRBJ2-3; D is unresolved. The V gene's germline CDR1 is PRHDT and CDR2 FYEKMQ (reference sequence). There are 14 residues in the CDR3. V was pared by 5 bases and J by 6 bases, with 15 bases between. The CDR3 here is CASSLEPSGDTQYF. Written as DNA, the CDR3 is TGTGCCAGCAGCCTAGAACCGAGTGGGGATACGCAGTATTTT.

This sequence joins TRBV15 and TRBJ2-5; a weak D match, TRBD2 (6 bases). This CDR3 is 18 amino acids long. Germline CDR1 and CDR2: LNHNV and YYDKDF (reference sequence). Deletions cut 0 bases from V and 6 bases from J, with 23 bases between. The DNA of the CDR3 is TGTGCCACCAGCAGAGATCCCCTCAGGCTAGCGCGGAAGCAGACCCAGTACTTC. Translated, it gives CATSRDPLRLARKQTQYF. Variable domain in full (rest from reference TRBV15 and TRBJ2-5): DAMVIQNPRYQVTQFGKPVTLSCSQTLNHNVMYWYQQKSSQAPKLLFHYYDKDFNNEADTPDNFQSRRPNTSFCFLDIRSPGLGDTAMYLCATSRDPLRLARKQTQYFGPGTRLLVL.

This clonotype was seen once. The rearrangement joins TRBV20-1 to TRBJ1-1, with no clear D. V lost 8 bases and J lost 0, with 19 bases in between. In germline, CDR1 is DFQATT, CDR2 SNEGSKA (reference sequence). CDR3 size: 15 residues. The CDR3 DNA reads TGCAGTCTTCGAGCGGACCTTAATATGAACACTGAAGCTTTCTTT. Translating gives CSLRADLNMNTEAFF.

In this sample, this clonotype turned up a few times. The CDR3 loop reads CASTSGTGGETQYF. CDR3 coding DNA: TGTGCCAGCACCTCCGGGACAGGGGGAGAGACCCAGTACTTC. This chain uses TRBV12-3 or TRBV12-4 with TRBJ2-5; TRBD1 aligns across 11 bases. The CDR3 consists of 14 residues. The V gene end was trimmed by 7 bases and the J gene end by 4 bases; junction bases not matched to a gene: 5.

The gene calls are TRBV4-1 and TRBJ1-2, with D maybe TRBD1 (6 bases). The germline CDR1 and CDR2 sequences are MGHRA and YSYEKL. V gave up 0 bases and J gave up 4 bases, with 15 bases separating them. The CDR3 extends over 16 amino acids. CDR3 in amino acids: CASSQEGIGQIYGYTF. The CDR3 DNA sequence: TGCGCCAGCAGCCAAGAGGGAATAGGACAGATCTATGGCTACACCTTC.

The V gene is TRBV6-6, the J gene TRBJ2-5; 8 positions agree with TRBD1. Germline V gene data show CDR1 as MNHNY and CDR2 as SVGAGI (reference sequence). The CDR3 has 15 amino acids. Trimming took 2 bases from V and 5 from J; bases not matched to a gene: 7. CDR3 sequence (DNA): TGTGCCAGCAGTTACCCGGACAGGGTTTGGGAGACCCAGTACTTC. Its translation: CASSYPDRVWETQYF.

This clonotype occurred many times. The V gene is TRBV2, the J gene TRBJ2-1; D not resolved. Germline V gene lookup returns CDR1 SNHLY and CDR2 FYNNEI. This CDR3 region has 13 residues. Trimming pared 2 bases from V and 5 bases from J, leaving 7 bases between. Here the CDR3 DNA reads TGTGCCAGCAGTGAAAGCAGAGACAATGAGCAGTTCTTC. Residues: CASSESRDNEQFF.

The chain joins TRBV2 to TRBJ1-3, with a possible D match to TRBD1 (5 bases). This CDR3 has 14 amino acids. CDR1 and CDR2 from the germline V gene are SNHLY and FYNNEI. V shed 6 bases and J shed 0 bases, with 9 bases lying between them. The CDR3 DNA is TGTGCCAGCAGAGGGGCCTTCTCTGGAAACACCATATATTTT. Translated, it gives CASRGAFSGNTIYF.

This clonotype was seen many times. This chain connects TRBV7-2 to TRBJ2-5; TRBD2 agrees at 9 bases. V gave up 7 bases and J gave up 1 base; unmatched junction bases: 7. This CDR3 is built from 15 residues. In germline, CDR1 is SGHTA, CDR2 FQGNSA. The CDR3 DNA is TGTGCCAGCAACTGGGCGGGGGGGCCCCAAGAGACCCAGTACTTC. It encodes CASNWAGGPQETQYF.

This clonotype was detected a few times. The chain has TRBV28 and TRBJ1-2; a possible D gene is TRBD1 (5 bases). The germline V and J ends were trimmed by 6 bases and 6 bases, with 17 bases remaining between them. CDR1 MDHEN and CDR2 SYDVKM come from the germline V gene. The CDR3 length is 14 residues. The CDR3 region is CASSPPGQGDGYTF. The CDR3 DNA reads TGTGCCAGCAGCCCCCCCGGGCAGGGCGATGGCTACACCTTC.

This clonotype has just a few counts. V gene TRBV7-3 combines with J gene TRBJ1-2; 8 bases agree with TRBD1. V shed 2 bases and J 5 bases; nucleotides not matched to a gene: 7. The germline gives CDR1 SGHTA, CDR2 FQGTGA. CDR3 length equals 15 residues. The CDR3, as DNA: TGTGCCAGCAGCTTACGCGGGGACAGGCGGTATGGCTACACCTTC. It specifies CASSLRGDRRYGYTF.

The chain combines TRBV7-2 with TRBJ2-7; D gene ambiguous. The CDR3 is made up of 12 amino acids. The germline V and J ends were trimmed by 1 base and 6 bases, with 7 bases remaining between them. Germline V CDR1 and CDR2: SGHTA, FQGNSA. Here the CDR3 DNA reads TGTGCCAGCAGCTTAGAACGAGGCGAGCAGTACTTC. Translating it yields CASSLERGEQYF.

In this sample, this clonotype turned up many times. V usage is TRBV28 and J usage is TRBJ2-1; 10 nucleotides agree with TRBD2. The germline V gene encodes CDR1 MDHEN and CDR2 SYDVKM. The CDR3 sequence is 16 residues long. The V segment lost 4 bases and the J segment 4 bases; nucleotides outside the gene matches: 7. The DNA for the CDR3 is TGTGCCAGCAGTTCCCCCCTAGCGGGGGATTACAATGAGCAGTTCTTC. It codes for CASSSPLAGDYNEQFF.

The genes are TRBV25-1 and TRBJ1-1, with D unclear. The CDR3 length is 13 residues. Germline V gene sequence: CDR1 MGHDK, CDR2 SYGVNS. V was cut by 7 bases and J by 7 bases, with 16 bases left in between. In nucleotides, the CDR3 is TGTGCCAGCACCTGGGGAAGCGACGATGAAGCTTTCTTT. It codes for CASTWGSDDEAFF.

The table lists this clonotype with many counts. V and J are TRBV7-9 and TRBJ2-1; D ambiguous. V lost 6 bases and J lost 7, with 10 bases in between. Germline CDR1 reads SEHNR; CDR2 reads FQNEAQ (reference sequence). The CDR3 has 12 residues. This CDR3 reads CASSGVGNEQFF. The CDR3 coding sequence is TGTGCCAGCAGTGGTGTGGGAAATGAGCAGTTCTTC. Full variable domain (missing parts from reference TRBV7-9 and TRBJ2-1): DTGVSQNPRHKITKRGQNVTFRCDPISEHNRLYWYRQTLGQGPEFLTYFQNEAQLEKSRLLSDRFSAERPKGSFSTLEIQRTEQGDSAMYLCASSGVGNEQFFGPGTRLTVL.

The chain has TRBV9 and TRBJ2-5; D is undetermined. CDR1 and CDR2 from the germline V gene are SGDLS and YYNGEE. This CDR3 contains 14 residues. Trimming removed 3 bases at V and 0 bases at J, with 9 bases between. The DNA of the CDR3 is TGTGCCAGCAGCGGCCCGCATGACCAAGAGACCCAGTACTTC. Translation: CASSGPHDQETQYF. The full variable domain, rest sourced from reference TRBV9 and TRBJ2-5, is DSGVTQTPKHLITATGQRVTLRCSPRSGDLSVYWYQQSLDQGLQFLIQYYNGEERAKGNILERFSAQQFPDLHSELNLSSLELGDSALYFCASSGPHDQETQYFGPGTRLLVL.

This clonotype was counted only a few times. V gene TRBV29-1 combines with J gene TRBJ2-1; 10 bases map to TRBD1. J gave up 2 bases and V 6 bases, and 10 bases lay outside the gene matches. The CDR3 loop spans 16 amino acids. CDR1 and CDR2 from the germline V gene are SQVTM and ANQGSEA. Here the CDR3 DNA reads TGCAGCGTCCAGGGGGGACAGGGGATGACCTACAATGAGCAGTTCTTC. This encodes CSVQGGQGMTYNEQFF.

This clonotype has ten or more counts. The chain is built from TRBV5-1 and TRBJ1-1; 7 bases agree with TRBD1. V dropped 4 bases and J dropped 2; count of bases not matched to a gene: 5. The CDR3 consists of 14 residues. Germline V gene data show CDR1 as SGHRS and CDR2 as YFSETQ. Written as DNA, the CDR3 is TGCGCCAGCAGCCCCTGGACAGGCAACACTGAAGCTTTCTTT. This gives the protein CASSPWTGNTEAFF.